The 25 T cell receptor beta chains below come from one sample, sequenced in a study of blood T cell repertoires in COVID-19. Only in-frame clones appear in the TCRdb table, and some are missing; sequencing was by immunoSEQ multiplex PCR. The sample shows approximately 180,000 clones, about 91% of them seen only once. Sequenced material: PBMCs or T cells enriched from blood (not recorded which). These receptor sequences come from a woman in her 40s with acute COVID-19.

This chain connects TRBV29-1 to TRBJ2-5; D ambiguous. Germline lookup yields CDR1 SQVTM and CDR2 ANQGSEA. The V and J ends lost 2 bases and 5 bases respectively, with 3 bases between them. CDR3 size: 10 residues. Written as DNA, the CDR3 is TGCAGCGTTGAATCGGAGACCCAGTACTTC. Protein: CSVESETQYF.

In this sample, this clone turned up once. The V and J genes are TRBV7-9 and TRBJ1-1, with 11 bases identical to TRBD1. J was trimmed by 4 bases and V by 3 bases; bases with no gene match: 4. The CDR3 has 15 residues. From germline, CDR1 is SEHNR and CDR2 FQNEAQ (reference sequence). The CDR3 is CASSLTGTGGTEAFF. The CDR3 nucleotides are TGTGCCAGCAGCTTGACCGGGACAGGGGGCACTGAAGCTTTCTTT.

The genes are TRBV6-5 and TRBJ1-6; D call uncertain. The germline V and J ends were trimmed by 10 bases and 5 bases, with 15 bases remaining between them. The germline gives CDR1 MNHEY, CDR2 SVGAGI. The CDR3 extends over 14 amino acids. DNA for the CDR3: TGTGCCACCCCTGGGCCCGGGGATAATTCACCCCTCCACTTT. Its protein is CATPGPGDNSPLHF.

J is TRBJ1-2 and V is TRBV6-5; D unclear. The CDR3 covers 11 residues. Germline V lookup: CDR1 MNHEY, CDR2 SVGAGI. CDR3 in amino acids: CVTRANYGYTF. The CDR3 coding sequence is TGTGTTACCCGGGCTAACTATGGCTACACCTTC.

The V gene is TRBV19, the J gene TRBJ2-3; 7 nucleotides line up with TRBD1. The CDR3 totals 14 residues. V gave up 4 bases and J gave up 0 bases; unmatched junction bases: 1. Per the germline V gene, CDR1 is LNHDA and CDR2 is SQIVND (reference sequence). In nucleotides, the CDR3 is TGTGCCAGTAGTACGGGACAGAGCACAGATACGCAGTATTTT. Residues: CASSTGQSTDTQYF.

V usage is TRBV6-1 and J usage is TRBJ2-7; maybe TRBD2 (5 bases). The germline gives CDR1 MNHNS, CDR2 SASEGT. Trimming pared 1 base from V and 3 bases from J, leaving 13 bases between. The length of the CDR3 is 15 residues. CDR3 region: CASSEEGAGSYEQYF. The CDR3 DNA reads TGTGCCAGCAGTGAAGAGGGTGCGGGTAGCTACGAGCAGTACTTC.

The chain combines TRBV24-1 with TRBJ2-2; 7 nucleotides agree with TRBD2. V dropped 9 bases and J dropped 7; count of bases not matched to a gene: 4. The CDR3 is made up of 12 amino acids. Germline V lookup: CDR1 KGHDR, CDR2 SFDVKD. CDR3 residues: CATGGEGGELFF. CDR3 DNA sequence: TGTGCCACCGGAGGGGAGGGCGGGGAGCTGTTTTTT.

This sequence joins TRBV9 and TRBJ1-5, with 10 bases matching TRBD1. J gave up 5 bases and V 4 bases, and 6 bases lay outside the gene matches. CDR3 length: 15 amino acids. The germline CDR1 and CDR2 sequences are SGDLS and YYNGEE. DNA of the CDR3: TGTGCCAGCAGCACGACGGACAGGGGGGATCAGCCCCAGCATTTT. Residues: CASSTTDRGDQPQHF.

This chain joins TRBV9 and TRBJ1-1; TRBD1 matches at 8 bases. CDR3 length equals 13 residues. CDR1 is SGDLS and CDR2 is YYNGEE in the germline V gene. Trimming removed 2 bases from V and 5 bases from J; junction bases left unmatched: 2. The CDR3 reads CASSVTGVTEAFF. The CDR3 DNA is TGTGCCAGCAGCGTGACAGGGGTGACTGAAGCTTTCTTT.

The chain combines TRBV28 with TRBJ1-2, with TRBD1 as a possible D gene (6 bases). Germline lookup yields CDR1 MDHEN and CDR2 SYDVKM. This CDR3 is 14 amino acids long. Deletions cut 3 bases from V and 10 bases from J, with 18 bases between. The CDR3 coding sequence is TGTGCCAGCAGTTTTAGGGGGGGGGCCCCTGACTACACCTTC. This sequence encodes CASSFRGGAPDYTF.

The chain joins TRBV2 to TRBJ1-1, with unresolved D. The length of the CDR3 is 14 residues. Trimming stripped 7 bases from V and 0 bases from J, with 12 bases between. CDR1 and CDR2 from the germline V gene are SNHLY and FYNNEI. CDR3: CASTSQSMNTEAFF. The CDR3 coding sequence is TGTGCCAGCACCTCACAGTCGATGAACACTGAAGCTTTCTTT.

The rearrangement links TRBV28 to TRBJ1-2; tentative D call: TRBD1 (6 bases). The CDR3 is made up of 14 amino acids. V shed 4 bases and J shed 2 bases, with 11 bases lying between them. CDR1 is MDHEN and CDR2 is SYDVKM in the germline V gene. The DNA for the CDR3 is TGTGCCAGCAGTTATCTGGACAGAAACTATGGCTACACCTTC. It specifies CASSYLDRNYGYTF.

The V and J genes are TRBV7-2 and TRBJ2-1, with TRBD2 as a possible D gene (5 bases). V was trimmed by 0 bases and J by 1 base, leaving 10 bases between them. The germline V gene has CDR1 SGHTA and CDR2 FQGNSA. The CDR3 length is 16 residues. This CDR3 is CASSLAYGGSYNEQFF. For the CDR3, the DNA is TGTGCCAGCAGCTTAGCGTACGGAGGTTCCTACAATGAGCAGTTCTTC.

J is TRBJ2-3 and V is TRBV7-9, with 7 bases aligning to TRBD2. Germline loops: CDR1 SEHNR, CDR2 FQNEAQ (reference sequence). The CDR3 covers 13 residues. After removal of 5 bases from V and 13 bases from J, the junction contained 12 bases not matched to a gene. The CDR3 spells CASSPPVVGGEYF. In DNA form, the CDR3 reads TGTGCCAGCAGCCCCCCCGTCGTGGGGGGGGAGTATTTT.

V usage is TRBV7-2 and J usage is TRBJ2-1; 14 bases align to TRBD2. Germline trimming cut 5 bases from V and 5 bases from J; bases unmatched to any gene: 8. The germline gives CDR1 SGHTA, CDR2 FQGNSA. The CDR3 runs to 17 residues. CDR3 bases: TGTGCCAGCAGCCCCGGACTAGCGGGGGGCCGAAACAATGAGCAGTTCTTC. Protein: CASSPGLAGGRNNEQFF. Full variable domain (outside the CDR3, taken from reference TRBV7-2 and TRBJ2-1): GAGVSQSPSNKVTEKGKDVELRCDPISGHTALYWYRQSLGQGLEFLIYFQGNSAPDKSGLPSDRFSAERTGGSVSTLTIQRTQQEDSAVYLCASSPGLAGGRNNEQFFGPGTRLTVL.

V usage is TRBV7-2 and J usage is TRBJ1-3, with D unclear. The CDR3 spans 16 residues. Germline CDR1 SGHTA, CDR2 FQGNSA. V gave up 1 base and J gave up 1 base, with 11 bases separating them. CDR3 bases: TGTGCCAGCAGCTTAGTGGGAGCATCTTCTGGAAACACCATATATTTT. It codes for CASSLVGASSGNTIYF.

This chain joins TRBV25-1 and TRBJ1-1, with D perhaps matching TRBD1 (6 bases). The ends were cut back, 0 bases at V and 8 bases at J, with 10 bases in the middle. CDR3 length equals 13 residues. Germline V gives CDR1 MGHDK, CDR2 SYGVNS. The CDR3 loop is CASSEYLQGEAFF. DNA for the CDR3: TGTGCCAGCAGTGAATATCTGCAGGGGGAAGCTTTCTTT.

This rearrangement joins TRBV5-1 to TRBJ1-3, with 7 bases identical to TRBD1. This CDR3 spans 16 amino acids. Trimming removed 0 bases from V and 0 bases from J; junction bases left unmatched: 3. The germline gives CDR1 SGHRS, CDR2 YFSETQ. The CDR3 DNA sequence: TGCGCCAGCAGCTTGGGACAGGGTAGCTCTGGAAACACCATATATTTT. Encoded protein: CASSLGQGSSGNTIYF.

The chain links TRBV28 to TRBJ1-5, with TRBD1 matching 7 bases. Germline V CDR1 and CDR2: MDHEN, SYDVKM. Trimming cost V 6 bases and J 0 bases; bases outside gene matches: 8. The CDR3 sequence is 16 residues long. The CDR3 nucleotides are TGTGCCAGCAGCCCCGGACAGGCCTTTAGCAATCAGCCCCAGCATTTT. Translating gives CASSPGQAFSNQPQHF.

A note on this clone: One end of the junction varies from germline; a read error may be responsible. This rearrangement joins TRBV12-3 or TRBV12-4 to TRBJ2-3; tentatively, D is TRBD2 (6 bases). This CDR3 spans 11 amino acids. The CDR3 sequence: CACREADTQYF. The CDR3 DNA sequence: TGTGCCTGCAGGGAGGCAGATACGCAGTATTTT.

This clone was counted only a few times. The V call is TRBV29-1, the J call TRBJ1-2; D may be TRBD1 (6 bases). Germline values: CDR1 SQVTM, CDR2 ANQGSEA. Trimming shortened V by 0 bases and J by 2 bases, and 13 bases separated the two germline ends. The CDR3 covers 15 residues. The CDR3 DNA reads as TGCAGCGTTGAAGATGCGGGGGGCGGGAACTATGGCTACACCTTC. It encodes CSVEDAGGGNYGYTF.

V gene TRBV6-2 or TRBV6-3 combines with J gene TRBJ1-2; 8 bases line up with TRBD1. CDR1 and CDR2 from the germline V gene are MNHEY and SVGEGT. The CDR3 is 15 amino acids. Trimming at V came to 4 bases and at J to 7 bases, leaving 11 bases not matched to a gene. CDR3 sequence reads: CASSSRTGKRGGYTF. Here the CDR3 DNA reads TGTGCCAGCAGTTCCCGGACAGGGAAAAGGGGTGGCTACACCTTC.

The J gene is TRBJ1-2, the V gene TRBV3-1 (or the pseudogene TRBV3-2); TRBD1 agrees at 9 bases. V gave up 2 bases and J gave up 7 bases; unmatched junction bases: 5. Germline CDR1 and CDR2: LGHDT and YNNKEL (reference sequence). This CDR3 is 14 amino acids long. The CDR3, as DNA: TGTGCCAGCAGCCAATCACAGGGGGCGTCTGGCTACACCTTC. Its translation is CASSQSQGASGYTF.

CDR3 sequence reads: CAISTGTGGYGYTF. As DNA, the CDR3 is TGTGCCATCAGCACCGGGACAGGGGGCTATGGCTACACCTTC. The rearrangement joins TRBV10-3 to TRBJ1-2; TRBD1 aligns across 11 bases. The CDR3 extends over 14 amino acids. V shed 6 bases, J shed 4 bases, and the junction held 4 bases outside the gene matches. CDR1 and CDR2 (germline): ENHRY, SYGVKD.

This clone is a singleton in its sample. This chain links TRBV11-2 with TRBJ2-1; TRBD1 matches 9 bases. Germline V CDR1 and CDR2: SGHAT, FQNNGV. The CDR3 contains 16 residues. Unmatched junction bases numbered 10, after V lost 3 bases and J lost 7 bases. In DNA, the CDR3 is TGTGCCAGCAGCTTCCCCGACAGGGGGACGGGGAATGAGCAGTTCTTC. Translating gives CASSFPDRGTGNEQFF. Filled out from reference TRBV11-2 and TRBJ2-1, the complete variable domain reads EAGVAQSPRYKIIEKRQSVAFWCNPISGHATLYWYQQILGQGPKLLIQFQNNGVVDDSQLPKDRFSAERLKGVDSTLKIQPAKLEDSAVYLCASSFPDRGTGNEQFFGPGTRLTVL.